This T cell receptor beta chain was captured by sequencing in a study of blood T cell repertoires in COVID-19. Germline CDR1 reads SGHAT; CDR2 reads FQNNGV. This CDR3 contains 15 residues. V shed 5 bases and J shed 3 bases, with 13 bases lying between them. The protocol was immunoSEQ multiplex PCR, while the TCRdb copy is restricted to in-frame clones and leaves out a portion. This table has about 170,000 clones, over 75% appearing once. The sequence was collected from a man in his fifties or sixties who had recovered from COVID-19. Sequenced sample: peripheral blood. The rearrangement links TRBV11-2 to TRBJ2-2, with D possibly TRBD1 on 6 matching bases. The CDR3: CASSPGTTDTGELFF. For the CDR3, the DNA is TGTGCCAGCAGCCCCGGGACAACCGACACCGGGGAGCTGTTTTTT.